The 32 T cell receptor beta chains below come from one sample, sequenced in a study of CD8 T cells in Susac syndrome. An amount of RNA that ranged from about 0.45 to 1 ug was reverse transcribed with random hexamers. From the immunoSEQ multiplex PCR reads, TCRdb called clonotypes with MiXCR, one entry per CDR3 protein. In the table there are about 210,000 distinct CDR3 sequences, approximately 95% of which are singletons. The sequenced sample was CD4+ T cells from PBMCs. These receptors were taken from a human donor with multiple sclerosis.

The rearrangement uses TRBV6-2 or TRBV6-3 and TRBJ2-1, with TRBD2 matching 10 bases. Germline assignment: CDR1 MNHEY and CDR2 SVGEGT. V shed 6 bases, J shed 3 bases, and the junction held 8 bases outside the gene matches. CDR3 length equals 16 residues. CDR3 DNA: TGTGCCAGCAGCTCCCCGACTAGCGGGCGCTACAATGAGCAGTTCTTC. Translating gives CASSSPTSGRYNEQFF.

This chain joins TRBV5-1 and TRBJ1-2, with D unresolved. Germline values: CDR1 SGHRS, CDR2 YFSETQ. Trimming took off 8 bases at V and 2 bases at J, with 13 bases between the two ends. The CDR3 is 13 amino acids. Written as DNA, the CDR3 is TGCGCCAGTGATGTCAGGATCAACTATGGCTACACCTTC. Its translation: CASDVRINYGYTF.

V gene TRBV11-2 combines with J gene TRBJ1-6; 10 nucleotides align to TRBD1. V lost 5 bases and J lost 9; bases outside the gene matches: 7. Per the germline V gene, CDR1 is SGHAT and CDR2 is FQNNGV. The CDR3 loop spans 15 amino acids. The CDR3 bases are TGTGCCAGCAGCCCCGGACAGGGGGAGGGTTCACCCCTCCACTTT. It is translated as CASSPGQGEGSPLHF.

The DNA for the CDR3 is TGCGCCAGCAGTCAGAAGGGTAGCGGGAGGTGGGAGACCCAGTACTTC. It codes for CASSQKGSGRWETQYF. The chain couples TRBV4-1 to TRBJ2-5; 10 bases fit TRBD2. From germline, CDR1 is MGHRA and CDR2 YSYEKL. V gave up 6 bases and J gave up 5 bases; unmatched junction bases: 12. CDR3 length: 16 amino acids.

The chain carries TRBV29-1 and TRBJ1-2, with a weak D call TRBD1 (5 bases). The ends were cut back, 7 bases at V and 5 bases at J, with 11 bases in the middle. This CDR3 comprises 11 residues. CDR1 is SQVTM and CDR2 is ANQGSEA in the germline V gene. DNA for the CDR3: TGCAGCGCCCTGGGGCAGTATGGCTACACCTTC. It is translated as CSALGQYGYTF. Filled out from reference TRBV29-1 and TRBJ1-2, the complete variable domain reads SAVISQKPSRDICQRGTSLTIQCQVDSQVTMMFWYRQQPGQSLTLIATANQGSEATYESGFVIDKFPISRPNLTFSTLTVSNMSPEDSSIYLCSALGQYGYTFGSGTRLTVV.

This clonotype was seen only once. V and J are TRBV9 and TRBJ2-7; D is unclear. V lost 3 bases and J 7 bases, leaving 17 bases between the germline ends. From germline, CDR1 is SGDLS and CDR2 YYNGEE. This CDR3 is 14 amino acids long. In DNA, the CDR3 is TGTGCCAGCAGCGCGGGCATAATCTCGAGAGAGCAGTACTTC. As protein: CASSAGIISREQYF.

CDR3 residues: CASSEYGQVGYEQYF. The CDR3 DNA follows: TGTGCCAGCAGTGAATATGGCCAGGTGGGCTACGAGCAGTACTTC. The genes are TRBV25-1 and TRBJ2-7, with D unresolved. The CDR3 is 15 amino acids. Germline loops: CDR1 MGHDK, CDR2 SYGVNS. V was trimmed by 0 bases and J by 3 bases, leaving 12 bases between them.

The rearrangement links TRBV15 to TRBJ2-7, with D uncertain. Germline V lookup: CDR1 LNHNV, CDR2 YYDKDF (reference sequence). CDR3 size: 13 residues. V gave up 0 bases and J gave up 6 bases, with 9 bases separating them. The CDR3 nucleotides read TGTGCCACCAGCAGAGATACCTTCCGCGAGCAGTACTTC. Translation gives CATSRDTFREQYF.

The V call is TRBV5-1, the J call TRBJ1-2; TRBD1 is a possible D gene (6 bases). V was trimmed by 0 bases and J by 4 bases, leaving 22 bases between them. The CDR3 runs 18 residues. CDR1 SGHRS and CDR2 YFSETQ come from the germline V gene. The CDR3 DNA is TGCGCCAGCAGCTTGGGGAGTGCGGGGGGCGCTTTGGCCTATGGCTACACCTTC. Its protein is CASSLGSAGGALAYGYTF. The full variable domain, with the rest looked up from reference TRBV5-1 and TRBJ1-2, is KAGVTQTPRYLIKTRGQQVTLSCSPISGHRSVSWYQQTPGQGLQFLFEYFSETQRNKGNFPGRFSGRQFSNSRSEMNVSTLELGDSALYLCASSLGSAGGALAYGYTFGSGTRLTVV.

J is TRBJ1-1 and V is TRBV4-2, with D uncertain. The germline CDR1 and CDR2 sequences are LGHNA and YNFKEQ. Trimming removed 0 bases at V and 3 bases at J, with 8 bases between. This CDR3 is 14 amino acids long. CDR3 in DNA: TGTGCCAGCAGCCAAGATAAGGGCGACACTGAAGCTTTCTTT. Translated: CASSQDKGDTEAFF.

CDR3 loop: CASSVLAGSDTQYF. Here the CDR3 DNA reads TGTGCCAGCAGCGTCCTAGCGGGATCTGATACGCAGTATTTT. The chain couples TRBV9 to TRBJ2-3; 9 nucleotides match TRBD2. This CDR3 is 14 amino acids long. Looked up from germline, CDR1 is SGDLS and CDR2 is YYNGEE. Trimming removed 2 bases from V and 6 bases from J; junction bases left unmatched: 4.

The V call is TRBV29-1, the J call TRBJ2-3; perhaps TRBD1 as D (5 bases). Trimming removed 1 base at V and 5 bases at J, with 10 bases between. The CDR3 is 13 residues long. The germline gives CDR1 SQVTM, CDR2 ANQGSEA. The CDR3 DNA sequence: TGCAGCGTTGAAGCCAGGGCTGGAGATACGCAGTATTTT. Translated, it gives CSVEARAGDTQYF.

This clonotype was seen once. This chain connects TRBV24-1 to TRBJ2-1; D is possibly TRBD2 (5 bases). The CDR3 consists of 16 residues. V lost 1 base to trimming and J lost 0 bases, with 9 bases between them. Germline CDR1 and CDR2: KGHDR and SFDVKD. CDR3 loop: CATSDFSGSSYNEQFF. CDR3 nucleotide sequence: TGTGCCACCAGTGATTTCAGCGGAAGCTCCTACAATGAGCAGTTCTTC.

The rearrangement links TRBV20-1 to TRBJ1-2; 11 nucleotides align to TRBD1. CDR1 is DFQATT and CDR2 is SNEGSKA in the germline V gene (reference sequence). CDR3 size: 18 residues. The CDR3 nucleotides are TGCATTGGGCTAGCTCCGGGACAGGGGGTGGGAGCTAACTATGGCTACACCTTC. Its protein is CIGLAPGQGVGANYGYTF.

The chain recombines TRBV27 with TRBJ2-7; TRBD2 might be the D (6 bases). V dropped 8 bases and J dropped 7 bases, with 15 bases sitting between them. This CDR3 region has 12 residues. CDR1 is MNHEY and CDR2 is SMNVEV in the germline V gene (reference sequence). CDR3 region: CASARVAGEQYF. DNA of the CDR3: TGTGCCAGCGCCCGGGTGGCGGGGGAGCAGTACTTC.

The V call is TRBV2, the J call TRBJ2-6, with 7 bases aligning to TRBD1. Germline-derived CDR1 and CDR2 are SNHLY and FYNNEI. This CDR3 contains 15 residues. The ends lost 4 bases at V and 2 bases at J; junction bases unmatched: 2. Written as DNA, the CDR3 is TGTGCCAGCAGTGGAGACAGGGCTGGGGCCAACGTCCTGACTTTC. It encodes CASSGDRAGANVLTF.

In DNA, the CDR3 is TGCGCCAGCAGCCCCAACCCTAGCGGGAACTACGAGCAGTACTTC. This gives the protein CASSPNPSGNYEQYF. The rearrangement links TRBV5-1 to TRBJ2-7; 9 nucleotides align to TRBD2. The V gene end was trimmed by 4 bases and the J gene end by 3 bases; junction bases not matched to a gene: 8. The CDR3 is 15 residues long. Germline CDR1 and CDR2: SGHRS and YFSETQ.

This clonotype was seen only once. The V gene is TRBV9, the J gene TRBJ2-3, with D perhaps assigned TRBD1 or TRBD2 (5 bases each). Trimming took off 4 bases at V and 4 bases at J, with 10 bases between the two ends. The germline gives CDR1 SGDLS, CDR2 YYNGEE. The CDR3 runs 13 residues. CDR3 bases: TGTGCCAGCAGCACGGGGACCGCAGATACGCAGTATTTT. This encodes CASSTGTADTQYF.

This clonotype has just one count. J is TRBJ2-7 and V is TRBV28; no clear D gene. Trimming pared 7 bases from V and 3 bases from J, leaving 10 bases between. The length of the CDR3 is 12 residues. Germline V lookup: CDR1 MDHEN, CDR2 SYDVKM. This CDR3 reads CASTTQGYEQYF. In DNA, the CDR3 is TGTGCCAGCACGACGCAAGGCTACGAGCAGTACTTC.

CDR3 protein: CASSVLDRGANYGYTF. CDR3 nucleotide sequence: TGTGCCAGCAGTGTGTTAGACAGGGGAGCTAACTATGGCTACACCTTC. The rearrangement links TRBV2 to TRBJ1-2; 8 nucleotides align to TRBD1. CDR1 SNHLY and CDR2 FYNNEI come from the germline V gene. The CDR3 runs 16 residues. The J segment lost 0 bases and the V segment lost 4 bases, leaving 7 bases of the junction unmatched.

The chain has TRBV5-1 and TRBJ1-1; D might be TRBD1 (6 bases). The CDR3 length is 14 residues. The germline V and J ends were trimmed by 0 bases and 5 bases, with 11 bases remaining between them. Germline assignment: CDR1 SGHRS and CDR2 YFSETQ. CDR3 protein: CASSLEGGRTEAFF. DNA for the CDR3: TGCGCCAGCAGCTTGGAAGGGGGTAGGACTGAAGCTTTCTTT.

The CDR3 DNA follows: TGTGCCAGCAGCGTAGGAGGGGATCTACAGTTCTTC. Amino acids: CASSVGGDLQFF. V and J are TRBV9 and TRBJ2-1; possibly TRBD1 or TRBD2 for D (5 bases each). V gave up 0 bases and J gave up 13 bases, with 11 bases separating them. This CDR3 has 12 residues. Germline V gene data show CDR1 as SGDLS and CDR2 as YYNGEE.

The genes are TRBV20-1 and TRBJ1-1; tentative D call: TRBD1 (5 bases). Trimming stripped 5 bases from V and 1 base from J, with 14 bases between. This CDR3 is built from 14 residues. Germline V gives CDR1 DFQATT, CDR2 SNEGSKA (reference sequence). The CDR3 region is CSAGRGHRNTEAFF. As DNA, the CDR3 is TGCAGTGCTGGTAGAGGACATCGGAACACTGAAGCTTTCTTT.

DNA of the CDR3: TGTGCCAGCAAGACGATAAGTAACTATGGCTACACCTTC. Its translation: CASKTISNYGYTF. The rearrangement uses TRBV27 and TRBJ1-2, with D hard to call. Germline CDR1 and CDR2: MNHEY and SMNVEV (reference sequence). Trimming pared 7 bases from V and 1 base from J, leaving 10 bases between. The CDR3 has 13 residues.

The chain has TRBV29-1 and TRBJ2-5, with D unclear. Trimming took 3 bases from V and 4 from J, leaving 15 bases between them. The CDR3 is 14 residues long. Germline V lookup: CDR1 SQVTM, CDR2 ANQGSEA. DNA for the CDR3: TGCAGCGTTGACTATCCGCTCCTTAGAGAGACCCAGTACTTC. Translating it yields CSVDYPLLRETQYF.

This clonotype has just one count. The V call is TRBV30, the J call TRBJ2-7, with TRBD2 matching 10 bases. Losses at the gene ends were 4 bases for V and 2 bases for J; bases not matched to a gene: 2. The CDR3 sequence is 13 residues long. Germline V gene sequence: CDR1 GTSNPN, CDR2 SVGIG (reference sequence). The CDR3 region has the DNA TGTGCCTGGACCGGGACTAGCGCCTACGAGCAGTACTTC. This sequence encodes CAWTGTSAYEQYF.

The rearrangement joins TRBV6-6 to TRBJ1-5; TRBD1 is a possible D gene (6 bases). The V end lost 5 bases, the J end lost 2 bases, and 10 bases lay between the germline ends. The CDR3 covers 14 residues. Germline V gene data show CDR1 as MNHNY and CDR2 as SVGAGI (reference sequence). Written as DNA, the CDR3 is TGTGCCAGCAGTGACAGGCCGGGCAATCAGCCCCAGCATTTT. This translates into CASSDRPGNQPQHF.

The chain links TRBV29-1 to TRBJ2-3; weak D call: TRBD1 (5 bases). The CDR3 has 13 residues. V lost 4 bases and J 4 bases, leaving 12 bases between the germline ends. Germline values: CDR1 SQVTM, CDR2 ANQGSEA. CDR3 DNA: TGCAGCGTTGGGGTGACAGTAGCAGATACGCAGTATTTT. The encoded protein is CSVGVTVADTQYF.

The chain couples TRBV9 to TRBJ1-6, with TRBD1 matching 8 bases. Looked up from germline, CDR1 is SGDLS and CDR2 is YYNGEE. CDR3 size: 15 residues. V shed 0 bases and J 7 bases; nucleotides not matched to a gene: 3. The CDR3 nucleotides read TGTGCCAGCAGCGTAGCAACAGGGGGGAATTCACCCCTCCACTTT. Its translation is CASSVATGGNSPLHF.

The V gene is TRBV7-8, the J gene TRBJ1-4; possible D gene TRBD1, 5 bases. Germline CDR1 and CDR2: SGHVS and FQNEAQ. The CDR3 sequence is 14 residues long. The V end lost 3 bases, the J end lost 8 bases, and 13 bases lay between the germline ends. The chain's CDR3 is CASSFGAAGEKLFF. The CDR3 nucleotides are TGTGCCAGCAGCTTCGGGGCCGCGGGGGAAAAACTGTTTTTT.

J is TRBJ1-5 and V is TRBV20-1, with TRBD1 as a possible D gene (6 bases). The germline gives CDR1 DFQATT, CDR2 SNEGSKA (reference sequence). Trimming cost V 0 bases and J 6 bases, with 9 bases left between them. The CDR3 runs to 13 residues. CDR3 nucleotide sequence: TGCAGTGCTAGAGAGGCCAGGGGTCAGCCCCAGCATTTT. Amino acids: CSAREARGQPQHF.

The chain has TRBV12-3 or TRBV12-4 and TRBJ2-7, with 11 bases matching TRBD2. J was trimmed by 4 bases and V by 5 bases; bases with no gene match: 4. The CDR3 contains 14 residues. The DNA of the CDR3 is TGTGCCAGCAGTAGACTAGCGGGGTGGTACGAGCAGTACTTC. This encodes CASSRLAGWYEQYF.